This T cell receptor (beta chain) was sequenced for a study of blood T cell repertoires in COVID-19. Turning to the study itself: PBMCs, B-cell-depleted T cells, or T cells provided the cDNA or gDNA that made up the material.

Germline CDR1 and CDR2: GTSNPN and SVGIG (reference sequence). The V and J ends lost 2 bases and 0 bases respectively, with 12 bases between them. CDR3 length equals 15 residues. In the authors' methods: Nucleated cell counts were estimated from reference gene primer amplification. Sequenced by immunoSEQ multiplex PCR; TCRdb stores in-frame clones only, minus some. The V and J calls and clone size were taken over from that table, and D and trimming were inferred from the DNA. The sample lists fewer than 350,000 clones, less than 90% occurring once. Those enrolled in Seattle joined during active infection and were followed longitudinally afterward.

The V gene is TRBV30, the J gene TRBJ2-3; possible D gene TRBD2, 5 bases. The TCR was taken from a woman aged 65 to 85 with COVID-19, enrolled during active disease. The sequencing input was peripheral blood. The CDR3 here is CAWSTWRASTDTQYF. The DNA of the CDR3 is TGTGCCTGGAGTACTTGGCGGGCTAGCACAGATACGCAGTATTTT.